The clone carrying this TCR beta chain was detected many times. The antigen is not known. Beta-chain TCR CDR3 regions were amplified from RNA transcripts. Amplification began with first-round RT-PCR using HTBI primers, then second-round multiplex PCR was performed. TCRdb re-derived calls from the multiplex PCR reads in MiXCR, one entry per CDR3 protein. The sample comprises more than 300,000 distinct CDR3 sequences, less than 20% of which are singletons, and approximately 7% rests with the top ten. Looked up from germline, CDR1 is DFQATT and CDR2 is SNEGSKA (reference sequence). Between the trimmed V and J ends, which lost 1 base and 0 bases, there was a span of 6 bases. The CDR3 is 13 residues long. This entry is derived from a study of Graves' ophthalmopathy and Graves' hyperthyroidism. Study overall: Prior to any treatment, peripheral blood was collected at the time of initial diagnosis. Study-wide results and limits: A 13-signature model separated ophthalmopathy from stable hyperthyroidism, reaching approximately 88% sensitivity and roughly 82% specificity cross-validated.

Newly diagnosed hyperthyroidism donors, aged 18 to 65, duration under 2 months. The sequenced material came from peripheral blood. The receptor was derived from a young woman with stable Graves' hyperthyroidism. The rearrangement joins TRBV20-1 to TRBJ1-1, with no clear D. The CDR3 loop reads CSARGALNTEAFF. Here the CDR3 DNA reads TGCAGTGCTAGAGGGGCGTTGAACACTGAAGCTTTCTTT.